Sequencing of this T cell receptor beta chain was carried out in a study of response to subunit inactivated influenza vaccine. Points from the study as a whole: Few new T cells, the authors suggested, are recruited by each seasonal influenza vaccination.

TCRdb re-derived calls from the RT-PCR reads in MiXCR, one entry per CDR3 protein. This table has a few hundred thousand distinct CDR3 sequences, less than 15% appearing once. This clonotype was detected many times. Antigen specificity is unknown. V lost 2 bases and J 6 bases, leaving 22 bases between the germline ends. The CDR3 contains 17 residues. The V call is TRBV12-3 or TRBV12-4, the J call TRBJ1-2, with TRBD1 as a possible D gene (5 bases). This specimen was PBMCs from blood, taken approximately 13 days after vaccination. This sequence originates from a man aged 50-60 years who received an inactivated influenza vaccine. This CDR3 reads CASSLRSWGPEGNGYTF. The DNA for the CDR3 is TGTGCCAGCAGTTTAAGGTCATGGGGACCGGAGGGGAATGGCTACACCTTC.